The entry below gives a single T cell receptor beta chain sequence along with its context. The antigen is not known. With 60 Vbeta and 13 Jbeta primers, the PCR was carried out. Only in-frame clones appear in the TCRdb table, and some are missing; sequencing was by immunoSEQ multiplex PCR. The sample has 72,000 or so clones, around 64% seen once. The data are from a study of cytomegalovirus exposure and HLA in healthy donors. Study results and caveats: Cytomegalovirus-associated TCR beta chains were listed, numbering 150 to 200. Some V segments, TRBV6-2 and TRBV6-3 among them, were indistinguishable and were therefore excluded.

The junction had 3 bases not matched to a gene; V was cut back by 7 bases and J by 2 bases. From germline, CDR1 is MDHEN and CDR2 SYDVKM. This CDR3 region has 14 residues. This clonotype was obtained from a woman between 50 and 59 years old in good health and CMV-seronegative. The specimen was PBMCs. The chain joins TRBV28 to TRBJ2-1, with 9 bases identical to TRBD2. The CDR3: CASNLAGPYNEQFF. CDR3 bases: TGTGCCAGCAACCTAGCGGGACCCTACAATGAGCAGTTCTTC.